This TCR beta chain is from a study of T cells in Graves' hyperthyroidism and ophthalmopathy. Study at large: Staff took peripheral blood when the initial diagnosis was made, before any treatment began. Study-wide results and caveats: Blood held most thyroid clonotypes expanded above 0.001 frequency.

This clonotype was counted between two and nine times. The antigen remains unidentified. Patients affected by ophthalmopathy presented a Clinical Activity Score of at least 3, a NOSPECS grade of at least 4, and disease duration below 3 months. RNA transcripts yielded amplified TCR beta CDR3 regions. In the first-round RT-PCR of the TCR CDR3, the HTBI primer set was used. TCRdb reanalysed the multiplex PCR reads using MiXCR and keeps one entry per CDR3 protein. The sample lists about 640,000 distinct CDR3 sequences, less than 25% seen once, with approximately 30% in the top ten. CDR1 is MDHEN and CDR2 is SYDVKM in the germline V gene. Germline trimming cut 6 bases from V and 1 base from J; bases unmatched to any gene: 13. This CDR3 region has 18 residues.

The chain is built from TRBV28 and TRBJ2-4; TRBD1 matches 9 bases. The sequenced sample was blood. This sequence originates from a man under 40 with Graves' ophthalmopathy. The CDR3 is CASSTSGTGTAAKNIQYF. The CDR3 nucleotides are TGTGCCAGCAGCACATCTGGGACAGGGACAGCTGCCAAAAACATTCAGTACTTC.